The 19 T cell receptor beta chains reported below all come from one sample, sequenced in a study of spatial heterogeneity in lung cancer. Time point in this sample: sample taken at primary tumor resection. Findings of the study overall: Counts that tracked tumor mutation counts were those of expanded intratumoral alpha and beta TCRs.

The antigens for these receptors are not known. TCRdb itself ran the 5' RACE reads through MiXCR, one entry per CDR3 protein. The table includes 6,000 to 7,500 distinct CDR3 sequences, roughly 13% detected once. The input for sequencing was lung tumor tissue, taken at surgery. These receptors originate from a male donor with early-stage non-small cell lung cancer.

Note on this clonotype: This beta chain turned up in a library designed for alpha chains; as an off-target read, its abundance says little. CDR3 coding DNA: TGTGCCAGCAGGGAGGAGGCTGAAGCTTTCTTT. Its translation: CASREEAEAFF. The chain combines TRBV6-2 or TRBV6-3 with TRBJ1-1; D is unclear. This CDR3 has 11 residues. V dropped 6 bases and J dropped 6 bases, with 8 bases sitting between them. Germline CDR1 is MNHEY and CDR2 is SVGEGT.

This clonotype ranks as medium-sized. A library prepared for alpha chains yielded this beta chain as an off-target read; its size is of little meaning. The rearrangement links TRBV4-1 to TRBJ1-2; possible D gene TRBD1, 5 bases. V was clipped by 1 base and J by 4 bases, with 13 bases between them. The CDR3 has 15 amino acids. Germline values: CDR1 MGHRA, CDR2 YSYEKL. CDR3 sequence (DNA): TGCGCCAGCAGCCAAGGGACCCCGGGACCCTATGGCTACACCTTC. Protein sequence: CASSQGTPGPYGYTF.

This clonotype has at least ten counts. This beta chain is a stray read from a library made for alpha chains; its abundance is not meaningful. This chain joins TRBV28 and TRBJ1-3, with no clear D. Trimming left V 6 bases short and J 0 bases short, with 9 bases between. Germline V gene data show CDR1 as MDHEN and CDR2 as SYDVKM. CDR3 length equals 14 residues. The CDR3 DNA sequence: TGTGCCAGCAGGGAACAGAACTCTGGAAACACCATATATTTT. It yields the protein CASREQNSGNTIYF.

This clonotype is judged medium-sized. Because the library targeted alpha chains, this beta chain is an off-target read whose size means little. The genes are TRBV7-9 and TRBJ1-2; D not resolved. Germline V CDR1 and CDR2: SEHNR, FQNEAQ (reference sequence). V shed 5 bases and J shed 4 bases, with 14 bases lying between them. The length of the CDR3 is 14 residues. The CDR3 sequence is CASSLSTVSYGYTF. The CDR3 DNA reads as TGTGCCAGCAGCCTCTCGACCGTTAGCTATGGCTACACCTTC.

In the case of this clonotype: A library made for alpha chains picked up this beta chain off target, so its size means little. The CDR3 here is CASSSDGYEQYF. The CDR3 bases are TGTGCCAGCAGCTCGGACGGCTACGAGCAGTACTTC. The chain combines TRBV7-9 with TRBJ2-7; D unresolved. Trimming pared 4 bases from V and 3 bases from J, leaving 7 bases between. Germline V gene data show CDR1 as SEHNR and CDR2 as FQNEAQ (reference sequence). This CDR3 is built from 12 residues.

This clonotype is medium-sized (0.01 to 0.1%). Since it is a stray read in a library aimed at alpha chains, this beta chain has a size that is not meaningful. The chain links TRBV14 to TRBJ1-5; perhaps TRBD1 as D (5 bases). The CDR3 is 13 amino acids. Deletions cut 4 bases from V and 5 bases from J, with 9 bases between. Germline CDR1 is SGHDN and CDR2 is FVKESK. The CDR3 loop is CASSRGADQPQHF. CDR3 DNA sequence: TGTGCCAGCAGCCGAGGGGCTGATCAGCCCCAGCATTTT.

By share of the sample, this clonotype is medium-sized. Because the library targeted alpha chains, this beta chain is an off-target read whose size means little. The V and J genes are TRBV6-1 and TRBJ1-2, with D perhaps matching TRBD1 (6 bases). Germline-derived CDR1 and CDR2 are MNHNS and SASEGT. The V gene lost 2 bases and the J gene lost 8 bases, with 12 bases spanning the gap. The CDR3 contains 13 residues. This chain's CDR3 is CASSELGGYGYTF. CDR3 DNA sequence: TGTGCCAGCAGTGAATTGGGGGGCTACGGCTACACCTTC.

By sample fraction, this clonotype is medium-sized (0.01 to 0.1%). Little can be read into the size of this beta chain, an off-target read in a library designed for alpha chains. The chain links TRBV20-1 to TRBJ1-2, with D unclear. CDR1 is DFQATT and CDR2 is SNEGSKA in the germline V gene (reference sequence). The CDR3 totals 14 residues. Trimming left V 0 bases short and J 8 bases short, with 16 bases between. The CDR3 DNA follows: TGCAGTGCTAGAGATAGGTCCATGTCCGGGGGCTACACCTTC. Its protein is CSARDRSMSGGYTF.

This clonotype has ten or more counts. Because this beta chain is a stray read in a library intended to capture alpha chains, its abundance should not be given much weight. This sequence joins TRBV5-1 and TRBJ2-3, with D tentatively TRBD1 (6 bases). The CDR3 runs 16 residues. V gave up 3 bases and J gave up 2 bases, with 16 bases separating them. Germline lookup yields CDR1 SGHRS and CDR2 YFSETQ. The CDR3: CASSYLQGSFTDTQYF. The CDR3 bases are TGCGCCAGCAGCTACCTACAGGGTAGTTTCACAGATACGCAGTATTTT.

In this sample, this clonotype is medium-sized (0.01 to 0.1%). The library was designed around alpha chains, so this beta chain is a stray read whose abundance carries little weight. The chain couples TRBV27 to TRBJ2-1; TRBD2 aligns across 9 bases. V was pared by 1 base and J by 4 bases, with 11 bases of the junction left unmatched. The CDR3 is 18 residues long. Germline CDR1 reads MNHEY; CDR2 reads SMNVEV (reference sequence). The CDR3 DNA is TGTGCCAGCAGTTTATTCGGTATAGCGGGAGCCTATTACAATGAGCAGTTCTTC. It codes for CASSLFGIAGAYYNEQFF.

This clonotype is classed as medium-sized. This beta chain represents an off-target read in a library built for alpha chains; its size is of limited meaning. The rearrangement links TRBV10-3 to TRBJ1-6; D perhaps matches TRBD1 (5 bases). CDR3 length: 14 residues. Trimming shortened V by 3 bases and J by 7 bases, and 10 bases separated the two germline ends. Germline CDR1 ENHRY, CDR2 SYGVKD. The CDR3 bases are TGTGCCATCAGTGAATCCGGGGCGAATTCACCCCTCCACTTT. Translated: CAISESGANSPLHF.

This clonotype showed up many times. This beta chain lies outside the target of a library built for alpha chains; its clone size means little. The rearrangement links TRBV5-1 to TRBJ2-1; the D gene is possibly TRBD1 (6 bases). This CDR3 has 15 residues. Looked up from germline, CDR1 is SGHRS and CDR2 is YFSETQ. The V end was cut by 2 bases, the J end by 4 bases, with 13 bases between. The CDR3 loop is CASSFGQISYNEQFF. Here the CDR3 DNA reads TGCGCCAGCAGCTTCGGACAGATCTCTTACAATGAGCAGTTCTTC.

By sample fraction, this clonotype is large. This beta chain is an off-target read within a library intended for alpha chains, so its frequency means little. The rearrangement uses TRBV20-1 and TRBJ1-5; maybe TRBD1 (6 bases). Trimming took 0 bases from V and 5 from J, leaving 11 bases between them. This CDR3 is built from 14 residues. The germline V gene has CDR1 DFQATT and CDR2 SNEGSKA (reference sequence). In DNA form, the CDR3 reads TGCAGTGCTAGAGATCTACAGGGAGATCAGCCCCAGCATTTT. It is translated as CSARDLQGDQPQHF.

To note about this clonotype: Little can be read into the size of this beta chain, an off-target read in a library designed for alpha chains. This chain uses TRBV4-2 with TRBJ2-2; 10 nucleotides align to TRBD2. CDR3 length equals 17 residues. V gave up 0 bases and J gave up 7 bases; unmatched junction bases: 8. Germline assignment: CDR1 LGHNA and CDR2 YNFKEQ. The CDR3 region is CASSQDPSGSIVGELFF. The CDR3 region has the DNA TGTGCCAGCAGCCAAGACCCTAGCGGGAGTATTGTCGGGGAGCTGTTTTTT.

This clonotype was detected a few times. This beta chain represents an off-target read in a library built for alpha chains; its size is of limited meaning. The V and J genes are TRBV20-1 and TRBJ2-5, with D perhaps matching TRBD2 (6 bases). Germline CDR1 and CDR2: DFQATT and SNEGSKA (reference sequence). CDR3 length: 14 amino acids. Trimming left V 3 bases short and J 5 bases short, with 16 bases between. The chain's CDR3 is CSARFGTSYETQYF. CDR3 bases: TGCAGTGCTAGGTTCGGGACTTCGTACGAGACCCAGTACTTC.

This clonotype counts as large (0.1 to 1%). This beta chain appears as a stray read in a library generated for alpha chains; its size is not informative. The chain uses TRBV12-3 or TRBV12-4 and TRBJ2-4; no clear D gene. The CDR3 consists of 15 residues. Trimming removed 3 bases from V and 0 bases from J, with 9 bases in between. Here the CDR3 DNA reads TGTGCCAGCAGTTTCAACCGATTAGCCAAAAACATTCAGTACTTC. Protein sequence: CASSFNRLAKNIQYF.

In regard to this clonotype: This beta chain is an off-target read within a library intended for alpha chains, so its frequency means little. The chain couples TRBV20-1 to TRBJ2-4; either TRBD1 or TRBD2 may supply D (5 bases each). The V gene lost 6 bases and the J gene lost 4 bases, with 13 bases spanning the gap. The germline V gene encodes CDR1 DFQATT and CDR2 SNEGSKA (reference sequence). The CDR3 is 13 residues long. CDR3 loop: CSAGDGRKNIQYF. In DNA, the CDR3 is TGCAGTGCCGGGGACGGCCGAAAAAACATTCAGTACTTC.

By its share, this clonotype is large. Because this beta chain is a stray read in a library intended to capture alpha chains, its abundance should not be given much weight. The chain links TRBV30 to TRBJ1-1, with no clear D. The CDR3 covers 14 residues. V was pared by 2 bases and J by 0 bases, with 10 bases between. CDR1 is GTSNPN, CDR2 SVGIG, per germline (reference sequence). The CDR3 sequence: CAWSRLEMNTEAFF. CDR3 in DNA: TGTGCCTGGAGTCGGTTGGAGATGAACACTGAAGCTTTCTTT.

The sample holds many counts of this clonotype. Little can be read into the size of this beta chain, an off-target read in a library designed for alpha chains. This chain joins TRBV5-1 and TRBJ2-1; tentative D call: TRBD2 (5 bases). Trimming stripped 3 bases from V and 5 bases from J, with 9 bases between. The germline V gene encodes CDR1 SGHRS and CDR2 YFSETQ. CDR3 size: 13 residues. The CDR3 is CASSSRDHNEQFF. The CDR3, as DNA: TGCGCCAGCAGCTCCCGGGATCACAATGAGCAGTTCTTC.